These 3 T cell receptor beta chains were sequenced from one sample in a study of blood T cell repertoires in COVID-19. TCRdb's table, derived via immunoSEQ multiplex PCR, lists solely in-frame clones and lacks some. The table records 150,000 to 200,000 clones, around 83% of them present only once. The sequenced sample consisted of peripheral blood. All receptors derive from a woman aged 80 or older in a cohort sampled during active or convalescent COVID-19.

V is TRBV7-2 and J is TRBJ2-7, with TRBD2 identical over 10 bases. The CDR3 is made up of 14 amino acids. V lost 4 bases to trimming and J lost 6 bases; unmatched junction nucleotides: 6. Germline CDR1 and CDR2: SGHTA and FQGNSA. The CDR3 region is CASSSPGLALEQYF. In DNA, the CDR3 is TGTGCCAGCAGCTCCCCGGGACTAGCGCTCGAGCAGTACTTC.

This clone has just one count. This CDR3 is CASSQQSLLRGTEAFF. CDR3 nucleotides: TGCGCCAGCAGCCAGCAGTCGCTACTCAGGGGCACTGAAGCTTTCTTT. The rearrangement uses TRBV4-1 and TRBJ1-1; D might be TRBD1 (6 bases). Trimming took off 3 bases at V and 4 bases at J, with 18 bases between the two ends. This CDR3 has 16 amino acids. CDR1 MGHRA and CDR2 YSYEKL come from the germline V gene.

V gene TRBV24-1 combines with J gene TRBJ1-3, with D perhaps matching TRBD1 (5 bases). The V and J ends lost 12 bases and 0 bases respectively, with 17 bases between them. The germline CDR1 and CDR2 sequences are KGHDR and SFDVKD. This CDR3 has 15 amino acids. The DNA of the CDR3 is TGTGCCCCTCTCGGGGGGGAGGGCTCTGGAAACACCATATATTTT. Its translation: CAPLGGEGSGNTIYF.